The 30 T cell receptor beta chains given below trace back to one sample, sequenced in a study of Ad26.COV2.S vaccination and SARS-CoV-2 variants. Only in-frame clones appear in the TCRdb table, and some are missing; sequencing was by immunoSEQ multiplex PCR. Of 350,000 to 400,000 clones listed, 70% to 90% are singletons. The treatment was: roughly 20 received Ad26.COV2.S at low or high dose, single or two shots; 5 received placebo; per-sample allocation not given. All samples were drawn on day 63, counting from the first vaccine or placebo injection. Here the sequenced sample was peripheral blood, taken in a trial of Ad26.COV2.S vaccine versus placebo. These receptors were collected from a person aged 18-60 years who received the Ad26.COV2.S COVID-19 vaccine or a placebo.

V usage is TRBV7-2 and J usage is TRBJ2-7, with TRBD1 as a possible D gene (5 bases). Germline assignment: CDR1 SGHTA and CDR2 FQGNSA. This CDR3 comprises 13 residues. V was clipped by 6 bases and J by 2 bases, with 11 bases between them. The CDR3 sequence is CASSVGRTYEQYF. For the CDR3, the DNA is TGTGCCAGCAGTGTGGGGCGGACCTACGAGCAGTACTTC. Filled out from reference TRBV7-2 and TRBJ2-7, the complete variable domain reads GAGVSQSPSNKVTEKGKDVELRCDPISGHTALYWYRQSLGQGLEFLIYFQGNSAPDKSGLPSDRFSAERTGGSVSTLTIQRTQQEDSAVYLCASSVGRTYEQYFGPGTRLTVT.

V usage is TRBV6-5 and J usage is TRBJ2-3; TRBD2 agrees at 9 bases. Looked up from germline, CDR1 is MNHEY and CDR2 is SVGAGI. The CDR3 covers 13 residues. The junction had 4 bases not matched to a gene; V was cut back by 10 bases and J by 2 bases. The DNA for the CDR3 is TGTGCCACCCAGCGGGGGGACACAGATACGCAGTATTTT. Translated, it gives CATQRGDTDTQYF.

V usage is TRBV10-3 and J usage is TRBJ1-2; a possible D gene is TRBD1 (5 bases). The germline V gene encodes CDR1 ENHRY and CDR2 SYGVKD. CDR3 length: 12 residues. With 6 bases removed from V and 8 bases from J, the gap between germline ends came to 13 bases. The CDR3: CAISPPGGGYTF. The CDR3 DNA follows: TGTGCCATCAGCCCCCCGGGGGGAGGCTACACCTTC.

This clone has just one count. J is TRBJ2-7 and V is TRBV10-2; D gene uncertain. This CDR3 spans 11 amino acids. CDR1 and CDR2 (germline): WSHSY, SAAADI. Trimming left V 6 bases short and J 3 bases short, with 6 bases between. DNA of the CDR3: TGCGCCAGCAGCTTTTACTACGAGCAGTACTTC. Protein sequence: CASSFYYEQYF.

The chain joins TRBV13 to TRBJ2-1; possibly TRBD2 for D (7 bases). This CDR3 has 17 residues. V was clipped by 4 bases and J by 9 bases, with 25 bases between them. Germline V lookup: CDR1 PRHDT, CDR2 FYEKMQ (reference sequence). CDR3 protein: CASSSRGGRVPLGEQFF. The CDR3 nucleotides read TGTGCCAGCAGCTCCCGAGGGGGGAGGGTTCCTCTAGGTGAGCAGTTCTTC.

The chain recombines TRBV4-1 with TRBJ1-2, with unresolved D. The V end lost 4 bases, the J end lost 14 bases, and 17 bases lay between the germline ends. The CDR3 is 12 amino acids. The germline V gene encodes CDR1 MGHRA and CDR2 YSYEKL. CDR3 in amino acids: CASSLSGGLGTF. CDR3 sequence (DNA): TGCGCCAGCAGCCTCAGCGGAGGGTTGGGGACCTTC.

The chain is built from TRBV11-2 and TRBJ2-5; D uncertain. The V and J ends lost 5 bases and 5 bases respectively, with 18 bases between them. CDR3 length equals 15 residues. Germline CDR1 and CDR2: SGHAT and FQNNGV. In nucleotides, the CDR3 is TGTGCCAGCAGCCAGATGGTCGCCCAGAGTGAGACCCAGTACTTC. Translating it yields CASSQMVAQSETQYF.

This chain uses TRBV3-1 (or the pseudogene TRBV3-2) with TRBJ1-1, with D possibly being TRBD1 (5 bases). V lost 3 bases and J lost 7, with 9 bases in between. Germline V gene data show CDR1 as LGHDT and CDR2 as YNNKEL (reference sequence). This CDR3 region has 12 residues. The CDR3 sequence is CASSHATGEAFF. CDR3 bases: TGTGCCAGCAGCCACGCTACAGGTGAAGCTTTCTTT.

The chain links TRBV6-1 to TRBJ2-2, with no clear D. CDR1 is MNHNS and CDR2 is SASEGT in the germline V gene. The V and J ends lost 3 bases and 13 bases respectively, with 15 bases between them. CDR3 length equals 13 residues. DNA for the CDR3: TGTGCCAGCAGTGAGTTCCCCGAGCGTGGGCTGTTTTTT. Its protein product is CASSEFPERGLFF.

A word on this clone: The sample contains more than one DNA sequence encoding this CDR3. The chain uses TRBV15 and TRBJ1-5; D perhaps matches TRBD1 (5 bases). CDR1 and CDR2 (germline): LNHNV, YYDKDF (reference sequence). This CDR3 is 16 amino acids long. V was shortened by 1 base and J by 1 base, with 11 bases between the two germline ends. CDR3 protein: CATSRVGVGSNQPQHF. The CDR3 DNA follows: TGTGCCACCAGCAGAGTAGGGGTGGGAAGCAATCAGCCCCAGCATTTT.

The J gene is TRBJ2-2, the V gene TRBV6-5, with D tentatively TRBD1 (6 bases). The germline gives CDR1 MNHEY, CDR2 SVGAGI. The length of the CDR3 is 14 residues. V lost 6 bases and J 4 bases, leaving 12 bases between the germline ends. DNA of the CDR3: TGTGCCAGCAGCGTCGACAGGTCCACCGGGGAGCTGTTTTTT. Amino acid sequence: CASSVDRSTGELFF.

The V call is TRBV19, the J call TRBJ1-6; D is perhaps TRBD1 (6 bases). V was cut by 6 bases and J by 5 bases, with 8 bases left in between. Looked up from germline, CDR1 is LNHDA and CDR2 is SQIVND (reference sequence). CDR3 length: 13 residues. CDR3 region: CASSAGDNSPLHF. Here the CDR3 DNA reads TGTGCCAGTAGCGCAGGGGATAATTCACCCCTCCACTTT.

This clone was detected only once. The rearrangement joins TRBV30 to TRBJ1-4; 8 bases match TRBD1. The CDR3 consists of 14 residues. CDR1 and CDR2 from the germline V gene are GTSNPN and SVGIG (reference sequence). V gave up 2 bases and J gave up 8 bases; unmatched junction bases: 7. CDR3: CAWSTTGGNEKLFF. CDR3 nucleotide sequence: TGTGCCTGGAGTACTACAGGGGGAAACGAAAAACTGTTTTTT.

This chain connects TRBV11-3 to TRBJ2-1; TRBD1 agrees at 9 bases. Germline V lookup: CDR1 SGHNT, CDR2 YENEEA. V shed 8 bases, J shed 3 bases, and the junction held 8 bases outside the gene matches. The CDR3 extends over 15 amino acids. The CDR3 nucleotides are TGTGCCAGCGGGACAGGGCTAGCGGTCTACAATGAGCAGTTCTTC. This sequence encodes CASGTGLAVYNEQFF.

The V gene is TRBV5-6, the J gene TRBJ2-1, with 9 nucleotides matching TRBD1. The V gene's germline CDR1 is SGHDT and CDR2 YYEEEE. The CDR3 has 15 amino acids. The J segment lost 5 bases and the V segment lost 4 bases, leaving 7 bases of the junction unmatched. The CDR3 DNA reads as TGTGCCAGCAGCCGCAGGGACAGGGCGAACAATGAGCAGTTCTTC. This encodes CASSRRDRANNEQFF.

The chain carries TRBV12-3 or TRBV12-4 and TRBJ1-2; D is unresolved. The length of the CDR3 is 12 residues. V was cut by 3 bases and J by 5 bases, with 7 bases left in between. The DNA for the CDR3 is TGTGCCAGCAGTTTGGGGTTGTATGGCTACACCTTC. This gives the protein CASSLGLYGYTF.

The gene calls are TRBV6-6 and TRBJ2-7; D uncertain. V shed 3 bases and J shed 3 bases, with 12 bases lying between them. Germline V gene sequence: CDR1 MNHNY, CDR2 SVGAGI (reference sequence). The CDR3 spans 14 residues. Here the CDR3 DNA reads TGTGCCAGCAGTTATTCTAGAGGTGGCTACGAGCAGTACTTC. It yields the protein CASSYSRGGYEQYF.

The chain combines TRBV5-6 with TRBJ2-7, with a possible D match to TRBD2 (6 bases). CDR3 length: 18 residues. Germline lookup yields CDR1 SGHDT and CDR2 YYEEEE. Trimming shortened V by 2 bases and J by 3 bases, and 24 bases separated the two germline ends. The CDR3 loop is CASSLMVGEAPTLYEQYF. The CDR3 coding sequence is TGTGCCAGCAGCTTAATGGTTGGGGAGGCTCCCACTCTCTACGAGCAGTACTTC.

The V and J genes are TRBV3-1 (or the pseudogene TRBV3-2) and TRBJ2-7; D is ambiguous. The V gene's germline CDR1 is LGHDT and CDR2 YNNKEL (reference sequence). V dropped 5 bases and J dropped 6 bases, with 8 bases sitting between them. The CDR3 totals 11 residues. In DNA, the CDR3 is TGTGCCAGCAGCGGCGGCGGCGAGCAGTACTTC. Translation: CASSGGGEQYF.

V usage is TRBV28 and J usage is TRBJ2-7; D is unclear. Germline V gene data show CDR1 as MDHEN and CDR2 as SYDVKM. This CDR3 comprises 16 residues. Trimming removed 5 bases from V and 1 base from J, with 18 bases in between. Written as DNA, the CDR3 is TGTGCCAGCAGTCCCCCGGGTGAGTTTCGGTCCTACGAGCAGTACTTC. This codes for CASSPPGEFRSYEQYF.

DNA of the CDR3: TGTGGCCCAGGGGATACGCAGTATTTT. Translated: CGPGDTQYF. The rearrangement joins TRBV19 to TRBJ2-3, with D perhaps matching TRBD1 (5 bases). There are 9 residues in the CDR3. Per the germline V gene, CDR1 is LNHDA and CDR2 is SQIVND (reference sequence).

The V gene is TRBV2, the J gene TRBJ2-7; no clear D. CDR3 length: 14 amino acids. CDR1 is SNHLY and CDR2 is FYNNEI in the germline V gene. Deletions cut 6 bases from V and 2 bases from J, with 14 bases between. DNA for the CDR3: TGTGCCAGCAGCCACCTGTACCGGCCCTACGAGCAGTACTTC. This encodes CASSHLYRPYEQYF.

J is TRBJ1-2 and V is TRBV2, with TRBD1 matching over 7 bases. CDR3 length: 15 amino acids. Germline CDR1 reads SNHLY; CDR2 reads FYNNEI. V lost 6 bases, J lost 3 bases, and 10 bases stayed unmatched. The DNA of the CDR3 is TGTGCCAGCAGCCGTCCCGACAGGGAGGACTATGGCTACACCTTC. Translated, it gives CASSRPDREDYGYTF.

This chain connects TRBV19 to TRBJ2-1; tentatively, D is TRBD1 (6 bases). Germline CDR1 reads LNHDA; CDR2 reads SQIVND (reference sequence). The length of the CDR3 is 14 residues. V was clipped by 10 bases and J by 1 base, with 14 bases between them. The CDR3 DNA is TGTGCCACCCAGGGGCAGGGTTCCTACAATGAGCAGTTCTTC. It codes for CATQGQGSYNEQFF.

The rearrangement joins TRBV5-1 to TRBJ2-2; tentatively, D is TRBD1 (6 bases). V lost 5 bases and J lost 5, with 19 bases in between. Germline CDR1 SGHRS, CDR2 YFSETQ. The CDR3 totals 16 residues. The CDR3 DNA sequence: TGCGCCAGCAGACCCGAGCCGACAGGCGGGACCGGGGAGCTGTTTTTT. As protein: CASRPEPTGGTGELFF.

This clone was seen many times. The rearrangement joins TRBV9 to TRBJ1-2, with no clear D. V lost 0 bases to trimming and J lost 8 bases, with 14 bases between them. The CDR3 totals 14 residues. CDR1 SGDLS and CDR2 YYNGEE come from the germline V gene. CDR3 nucleotide sequence: TGTGCCAGCAGCGTAGGTAATGTGGGCAACGGCTACACCTTC. It translates to CASSVGNVGNGYTF. Looking up the rest from reference TRBV9 and TRBJ1-2 gives the full variable domain: DSGVTQTPKHLITATGQRVTLRCSPRSGDLSVYWYQQSLDQGLQFLIQYYNGEERAKGNILERFSAQQFPDLHSELNLSSLELGDSALYFCASSVGNVGNGYTFGSGTRLTVV.

The chain couples TRBV5-1 to TRBJ1-1; the D gene is possibly TRBD1 (6 bases). This CDR3 is 15 amino acids long. V dropped 0 bases and J dropped 6 bases, with 15 bases sitting between them. Germline assignment: CDR1 SGHRS and CDR2 YFSETQ. In DNA form, the CDR3 reads TGCGCCAGCAGCTTGGATGGACAGTGGTCCGCTGAAGCTTTCTTT. Translating it yields CASSLDGQWSAEAFF.

The gene calls are TRBV11-2 and TRBJ2-7; 13 bases map to TRBD2. J was trimmed by 2 bases and V by 5 bases; bases with no gene match: 3. This CDR3 has 15 residues. The V gene's germline CDR1 is SGHAT and CDR2 FQNNGV. The CDR3 loop is CASSQTSGRPYEQYF. The CDR3, as DNA: TGTGCCAGCAGCCAGACTAGCGGGAGGCCCTACGAGCAGTACTTC.

The DNA for the CDR3 is TGCGCCAGCAGCGGCGCAATAACTGGAACCGGGGAGCTGTTTTTT. It translates to CASSGAITGTGELFF. V and J are TRBV4-1 and TRBJ2-2; no firm D call. The V gene's germline CDR1 is MGHRA and CDR2 YSYEKL. V lost 5 bases and J 5 bases, leaving 15 bases between the germline ends. The CDR3 covers 15 residues.

Notes on this clone: Other DNA variants within this sample encode the same CDR3. The J gene is TRBJ1-2, the V gene TRBV3-1 (or the pseudogene TRBV3-2); D is unclear. Germline V gene lookup returns CDR1 LGHDT and CDR2 YNNKEL (reference sequence). The V gene lost 1 base and the J gene lost 2 bases, with 5 bases spanning the gap. The CDR3 is made up of 13 amino acids. The CDR3 is CASSQVRNYGYTF. CDR3 bases: TGTGCCAGCAGCCAAGTCCGGAACTATGGCTACACCTTC.